This TCR beta chain was documented in a study of blood T cell repertoires in COVID-19. As for the study in general: Acute-phase and convalescent COVID-19 samples originated in the United States, Italy and Spain. Sources were T cells, B-cell-depleted T cells, or PBMCs; the material itself was cDNA or gDNA.

This CDR3 contains 16 residues. Trimming removed 2 bases at V and 1 base at J, with 14 bases between. The germline V gene has CDR1 SGHTA and CDR2 FQGTGA. In the original analysis: By means of reference gene primer amplification, nucleated cell counts were estimated. This table comes from immunoSEQ multiplex PCR, and its TCRdb copy is limited to in-frame clones, with some not included. V and J calls plus clone size are reproduced from that table; the DNA served to infer D and trimming. The repertoire holds hundreds of thousands of clones, with around 87% as singletons. V gene TRBV7-3 combines with J gene TRBJ2-5; tentatively, D is TRBD2 (7 bases). The source of this sequence is a woman in her thirties or forties who had recovered from COVID-19. Sequencing was carried out using peripheral blood. CDR3 amino acids: CASSLVGGGLQETQYF. The CDR3 coding sequence is TGTGCCAGCAGCTTAGTGGGCGGGGGCCTCCAAGAGACCCAGTACTTC.